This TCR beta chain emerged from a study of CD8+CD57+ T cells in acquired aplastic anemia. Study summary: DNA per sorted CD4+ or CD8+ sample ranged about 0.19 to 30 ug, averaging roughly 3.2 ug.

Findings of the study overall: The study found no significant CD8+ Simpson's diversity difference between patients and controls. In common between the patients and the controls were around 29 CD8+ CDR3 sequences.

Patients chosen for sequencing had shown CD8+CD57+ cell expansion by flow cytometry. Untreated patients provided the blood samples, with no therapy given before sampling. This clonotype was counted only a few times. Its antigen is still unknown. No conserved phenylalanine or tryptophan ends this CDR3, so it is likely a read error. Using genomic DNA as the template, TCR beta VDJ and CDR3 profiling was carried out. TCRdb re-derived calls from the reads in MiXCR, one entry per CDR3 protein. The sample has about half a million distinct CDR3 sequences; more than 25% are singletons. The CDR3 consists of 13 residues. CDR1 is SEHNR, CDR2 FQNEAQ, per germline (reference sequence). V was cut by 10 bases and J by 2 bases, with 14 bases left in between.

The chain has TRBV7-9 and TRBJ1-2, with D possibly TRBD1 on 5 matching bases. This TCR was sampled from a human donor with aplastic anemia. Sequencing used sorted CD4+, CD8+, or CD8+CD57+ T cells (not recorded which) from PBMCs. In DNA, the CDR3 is TGTGCCAATACTGGGACCGAAAACTATGGCTACACCTCC. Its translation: CANTGTENYGYTS.